This is a list of T cell receptor beta chains from one sample in a study of OX40 agonist ivuxolimab in advanced cancers. TCRdb's copy holds only in-frame clones and misses some; the assay was immunoSEQ multiplex PCR. The table has fewer than 45,000 clones, approximately 85% seen once. The material sequenced was CD4+ or CD8+ T cells sorted from blood, taken in a trial of the OX40 agonist ivuxolimab. These TCRs come from an adult with an advanced solid tumor such as melanoma, head and neck, liver or kidney cancer. Each CDR3 is given with its conserved first and last residue.

>TRBJ2-2|TRBV29-1
CSVEEGTANTGELFF
>TRBJ1-5|TRBV19
CASSIAFHQPQHF
>TRBJ1-1|TRBV6-5
CASSYGTGETEAFF
>TRBJ1-2|TRBV19
CASSIPGIRGYGYTF
>TRBJ2-5|TRBV27
CASSLFVRDQETQYF
>TRBJ1-5|TRBV19
CASRFFGDSNQPQHF
>TRBJ2-7|TRBV6-5
CASSYGEGALAEQYF
>TRBJ1-5|TRBV29-1
CSVVEGRSNQPQHF
>TRBJ2-7|TRBV4-3
CASSQDLAAYEQYF
>TRBJ1-2|TRBV30
CAWGVTGPFGNYGYTF
>TRBJ1-1|TRBV21-1
CASSKVVGTGDTEAFF
>TRBJ2-1|TRBV28
CASSFPTSGSSYNEQFF
>TRBJ2-1|TRBV4-3
CASSQIPGQDFNEQFF
>TRBJ2-1|TRBV19
CASSIDFPTVLGRYEQFF
>TRBJ2-3|TRBV4-3
CASSARGGADSTDTQYF
>TRBJ2-6|TRBV4-1
CASSLSGTGASGANVLTF
>TRBJ1-2|TRBV28
CASSLGTGITNYGYTF
>TRBJ2-7|TRBV7-3
CASSFGGSGFEQYF
>TRBJ1-1|TRBV19
CASNPRAAMNTEAFF
>TRBJ1-1|TRBV29-1
CSAADRVVEAFF
>TRBJ1-2|TRBV2
CASSEVQGANYGYTF
>TRBJ2-1|TRBV7-6
CASSRVEYNEQFF
>TRBJ1-6|TRBV28
CASSFLGTGIDSPLHF
>TRBJ1-4|TRBV9
CASSAEGGAGEKLFF
>TRBJ2-1|TRBV4-3
CASSHGTATSNEQFF